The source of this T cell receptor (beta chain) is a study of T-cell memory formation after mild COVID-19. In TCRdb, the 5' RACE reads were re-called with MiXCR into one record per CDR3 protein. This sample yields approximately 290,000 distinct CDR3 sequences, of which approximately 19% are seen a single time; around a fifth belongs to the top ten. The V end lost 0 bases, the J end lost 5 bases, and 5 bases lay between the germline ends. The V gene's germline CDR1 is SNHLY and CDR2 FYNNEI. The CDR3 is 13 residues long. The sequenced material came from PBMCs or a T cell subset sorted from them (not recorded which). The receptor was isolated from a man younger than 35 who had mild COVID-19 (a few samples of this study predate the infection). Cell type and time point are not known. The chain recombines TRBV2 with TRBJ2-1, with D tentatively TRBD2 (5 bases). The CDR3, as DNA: TGTGCCAGCAGTGAAGCCGGGAACAATGAGCAGTTCTTC. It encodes CASSEAGNNEQFF.